This T cell receptor beta chain was sequenced during a study of early T cells in non-severe SARS-CoV-2 infection. About the study: Chains were unpaired, as sequencing was done on bulk RNA from unsorted whole blood.

This clonotype was recorded many times. Each CDR3 protein is one row after TCRdb ran MiXCR on the 5' RACE reads. The sample includes 20,000 to 25,000 distinct CDR3 sequences, approximately 5% of them seen just once. Germline CDR1 is SGHVS and CDR2 is FNYEAQ. Trimming stripped 3 bases from V and 2 bases from J, with 11 bases between. The CDR3 loop spans 14 amino acids. V gene TRBV7-6 combines with J gene TRBJ2-7, with unresolved D. This clonotype originated in an adult who was a healthcare worker with PCR-confirmed SARS-CoV-2 infection or an uninfected control (not recorded which). Sequenced material: whole blood. CDR3 in DNA: TGTGCCAGCAGCTTTGGACCGATGACCTACGAGCAGTACTTC. Translating gives CASSFGPMTYEQYF. The complete variable domain, with remaining parts taken from reference TRBV7-6 and TRBJ2-7, reads GAGVSQSPRYKVTKRGQDVALRCDPISGHVSLYWYRQALGQGPEFLTYFNYEAQQDKSGLPNDRFSAERPEGSISTLTIQRTEQRDSAMYRCASSFGPMTYEQYFGPGTRLTVT.